This TCR beta chain emerged from a study of blood T cell repertoires in COVID-19. Overall study context: Sites across the United States, Italy and Spain contributed samples from acute and convalescent COVID-19. Sources were T cells, B-cell-depleted T cells, or PBMCs; the material itself was cDNA or gDNA.

TCRdb's copy holds only in-frame clones and misses some; the assay was immunoSEQ multiplex PCR. The table records approximately 170,000 clones, around 85% of them present only once. This clone was recorded a few times. Germline CDR1 reads SNHLY; CDR2 reads FYNNEI. The CDR3 length is 13 residues. Trimming left V 3 bases short and J 1 base short, with 6 bases between. Patients in Seattle were enrolled during active infection, then followed longitudinally. This receptor was identified in a man of 80 years or more with COVID-19, enrolled during active disease. The specimen was peripheral blood. The rearrangement joins TRBV2 to TRBJ1-1; no clear D. This CDR3 reads CASSDSRNTEAFF. The CDR3 region has the DNA TGTGCCAGCAGTGACTCGAGGAACACTGAAGCTTTCTTT.